Reported below is one T cell receptor beta chain. Its target is unknown. This CDR3 is built from 14 residues. V lost 3 bases to trimming and J lost 6 bases, with 14 bases between them. The germline gives CDR1 SGHAT, CDR2 FQNNGV. These data belong to a study of cytomegalovirus exposure and HLA in healthy donors. Broader study findings: According to a later analysis, TCR clusters from the first cohort tended to co-occur in the 90 to 150 validation repertoires. For cytomegalovirus status, the classifier reportedly gave diagnoses with high specificity and sensitivity.

The table came from immunoSEQ multiplex PCR; TCRdb's copy has only in-frame clones and leaves some out. The table records approximately 240,000 clones, around nine tenths of them present only once. The gene calls are TRBV11-2 and TRBJ1-2; D is perhaps TRBD1 (6 bases). The material sequenced was PBMCs. The receptor was derived from a woman under 30 in good health and CMV-seronegative. In DNA, the CDR3 is TGTGCCAGCAGCTTTGAGCGGAACAGGGATGGCTACACCTTC. The encoded protein is CASSFERNRDGYTF.